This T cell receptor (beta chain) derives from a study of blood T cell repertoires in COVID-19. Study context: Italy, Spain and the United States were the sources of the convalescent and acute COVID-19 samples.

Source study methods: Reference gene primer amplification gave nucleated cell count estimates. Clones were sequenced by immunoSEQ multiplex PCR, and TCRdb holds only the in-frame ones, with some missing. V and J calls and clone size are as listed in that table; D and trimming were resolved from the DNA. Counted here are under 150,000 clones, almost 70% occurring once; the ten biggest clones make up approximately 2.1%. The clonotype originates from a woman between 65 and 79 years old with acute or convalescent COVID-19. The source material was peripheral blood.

The DNA for the CDR3 is TGTGCCAGCTCACTCCCCGGACTGAACAATGAGCAGTTCTTC. Protein product: CASSLPGLNNEQFF. The genes are TRBV18 and TRBJ2-1; possible D gene TRBD2, 5 bases. The germline V and J ends were trimmed by 4 bases and 5 bases, with 12 bases remaining between them. CDR1 and CDR2 from the germline V gene are KGHSH and LQKENI. The CDR3 runs to 14 residues. The full variable domain, rest sourced from reference TRBV18 and TRBJ2-1, is NAGVMQNPRHLVRRRGQEARLRCSPMKGHSHVYWYRQLPEEGLKFMVYLQKENIIDESGMPKERFSAEFPKEGPSILRIQQVVRGDSAAYFCASSLPGLNNEQFFGPGTRLTVL.